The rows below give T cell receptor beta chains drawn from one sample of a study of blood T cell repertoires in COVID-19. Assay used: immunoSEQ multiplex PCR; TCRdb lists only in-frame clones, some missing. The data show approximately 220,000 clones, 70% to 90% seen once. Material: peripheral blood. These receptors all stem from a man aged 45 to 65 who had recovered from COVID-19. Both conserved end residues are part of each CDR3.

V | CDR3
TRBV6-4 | CASSEKASGSLYEQYF
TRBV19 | CASSTRTANYGYTF
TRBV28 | CASRDTTGAGNTIYF
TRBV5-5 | CASSLLAGANEQFF
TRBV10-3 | CATNTGTSGTDEQFF
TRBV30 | CAWISTGTGVYEQYF
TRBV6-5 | CASRPTRSYGYTF
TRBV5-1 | CASTEGLVLNEQFF
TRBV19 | CASSMRSGSTTDTQYF
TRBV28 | CASSDWTGTSKTQYF
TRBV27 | CASSLGQSYEQYF
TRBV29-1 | CSVLDRPYEQYF
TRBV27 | CASRGTGRGSPLHF
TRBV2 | CASRLGLAGGGDEQFF
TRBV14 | CASSQAGRRVHGQYF
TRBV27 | CASSLAQGYEQYF
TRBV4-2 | CASSQSNLVIYNEQFF
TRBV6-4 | CASSRSGANYGYTF
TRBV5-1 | CASSLGTSVNTGELFF
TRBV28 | CASSPMTGANEQFF
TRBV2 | CASSKSVPYYEQYF
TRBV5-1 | CASSLGGPPGAGRNYGYTF
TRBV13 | CASSFGRADTQYF
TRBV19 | CASSKGDSSYEQYF
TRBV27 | CASSSGHTQYF
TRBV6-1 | CASSGQVRSVVNEQFF
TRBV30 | CAWSTGMPEQYF